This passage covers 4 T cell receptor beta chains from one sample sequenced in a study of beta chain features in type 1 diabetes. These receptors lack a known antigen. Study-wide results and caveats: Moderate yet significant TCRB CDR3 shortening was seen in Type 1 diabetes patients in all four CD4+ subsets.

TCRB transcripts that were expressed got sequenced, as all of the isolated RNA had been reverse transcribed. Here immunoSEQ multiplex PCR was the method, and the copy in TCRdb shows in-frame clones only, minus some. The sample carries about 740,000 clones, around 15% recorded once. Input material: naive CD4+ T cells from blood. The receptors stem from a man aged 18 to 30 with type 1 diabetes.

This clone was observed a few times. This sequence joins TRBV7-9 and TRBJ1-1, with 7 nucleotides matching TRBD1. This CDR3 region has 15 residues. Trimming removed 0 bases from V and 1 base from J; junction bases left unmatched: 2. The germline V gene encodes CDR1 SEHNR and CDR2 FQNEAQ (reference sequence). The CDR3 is CASSLAGQKNTEAFF. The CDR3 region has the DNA TGTGCCAGCAGCTTAGCGGGACAGAAGAACACTGAAGCTTTCTTT.

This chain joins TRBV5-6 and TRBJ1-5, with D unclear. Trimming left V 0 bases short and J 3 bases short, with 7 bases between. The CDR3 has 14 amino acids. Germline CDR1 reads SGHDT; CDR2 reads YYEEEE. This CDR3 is CASSLVGLNQPQHF. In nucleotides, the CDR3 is TGTGCCAGCAGCTTGGTAGGCCTCAATCAGCCCCAGCATTTT.

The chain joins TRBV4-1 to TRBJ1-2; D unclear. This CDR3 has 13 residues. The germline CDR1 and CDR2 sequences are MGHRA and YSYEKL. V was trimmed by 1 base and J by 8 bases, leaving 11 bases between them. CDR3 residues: CASSQGQVGGYTF. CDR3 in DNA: TGCGCCAGCAGCCAAGGCCAGGTCGGAGGCTACACCTTC.

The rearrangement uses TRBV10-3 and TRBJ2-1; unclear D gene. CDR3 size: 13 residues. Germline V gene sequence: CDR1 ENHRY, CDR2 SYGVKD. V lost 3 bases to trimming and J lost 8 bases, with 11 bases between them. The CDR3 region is CAISDMSLDEQFF. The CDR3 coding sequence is TGTGCCATCAGTGATATGTCATTGGATGAGCAGTTCTTC.